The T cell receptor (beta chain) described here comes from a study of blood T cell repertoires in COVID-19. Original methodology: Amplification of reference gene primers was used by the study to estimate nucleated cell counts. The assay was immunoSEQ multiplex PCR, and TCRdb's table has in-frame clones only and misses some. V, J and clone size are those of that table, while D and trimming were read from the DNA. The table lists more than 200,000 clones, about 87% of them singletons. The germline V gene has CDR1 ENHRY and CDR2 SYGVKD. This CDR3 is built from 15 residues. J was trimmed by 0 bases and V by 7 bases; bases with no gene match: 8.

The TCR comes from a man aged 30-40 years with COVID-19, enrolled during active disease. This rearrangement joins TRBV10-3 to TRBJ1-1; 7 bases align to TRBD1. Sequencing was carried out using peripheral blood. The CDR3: CAIKGQGGLNTEAFF. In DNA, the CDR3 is TGTGCCATCAAGGGTCAGGGGGGCTTGAACACTGAAGCTTTCTTT.